What follows are 26 T cell receptor beta chains derived from one specimen sequenced in a study of PD-L1 blockade in urothelial cancer. Sequencing used immunoSEQ multiplex PCR; TCRdb keeps in-frame clones, though not all of them. This repertoire shows fewer than 40,000 clones, about nine tenths found once; its top ten account for 8.3%. The sequenced sample was PBMCs, obtained around atezolizumab (anti-PD-L1) treatment. Source of these receptors: a man aged 70 or older with urothelial cancer.

The gene calls are TRBV2 and TRBJ2-1; the match to TRBD2 covers 13 bases. V lost 7 bases to trimming and J lost 3 bases; unmatched junction nucleotides: 18. The CDR3 sequence is 20 residues long. In germline, CDR1 is SNHLY, CDR2 FYNNEI. CDR3 sequence reads: CASTAVLPGTSGIVYNEQFF. CDR3 coding DNA: TGTGCCAGCACGGCTGTTTTACCAGGGACTAGCGGGATAGTCTACAATGAGCAGTTCTTC.

V and J are TRBV5-4 and TRBJ2-7; 12 bases line up with TRBD2. Looked up from germline, CDR1 is SGHNT and CDR2 is YYREEE (reference sequence). The CDR3 loop spans 15 amino acids. The junction had 4 bases not matched to a gene; V was cut back by 4 bases and J by 2 bases. The CDR3 spells CASSRGLAGTYEQYF. The CDR3 DNA is TGTGCCAGCAGCCGTGGACTAGCGGGGACCTACGAGCAGTACTTC.

The chain carries TRBV5-1 and TRBJ1-4; D is ambiguous. Trimming took 4 bases from V and 0 from J, leaving 10 bases between them. In germline, CDR1 is SGHRS, CDR2 YFSETQ. This CDR3 spans 15 amino acids. This chain's CDR3 is CASSQGGATNEKLFF. The CDR3 coding sequence is TGCGCCAGCAGCCAAGGAGGTGCAACTAATGAAAAACTGTTTTTT. The full variable domain, with the rest looked up from reference TRBV5-1 and TRBJ1-4, is KAGVTQTPRYLIKTRGQQVTLSCSPISGHRSVSWYQQTPGQGLQFLFEYFSETQRNKGNFPGRFSGRQFSNSRSEMNVSTLELGDSALYLCASSQGGATNEKLFFGSGTQLSVL.

The chain links TRBV9 to TRBJ2-2; 7 positions match TRBD1. This CDR3 spans 17 amino acids. Germline CDR1 reads SGDLS; CDR2 reads YYNGEE. J lost 4 bases, V lost 3 bases, and 12 bases had no gene match. CDR3 in DNA: TGTGCCAGCAGCGCCCGGACAGGTCCTGCCGGCACCGGGGAGCTGTTTTTT. This gives the protein CASSARTGPAGTGELFF.

The rearrangement joins TRBV28 to TRBJ1-5; D not certain. The germline V and J ends were trimmed by 6 bases and 1 base, with 13 bases remaining between them. From germline, CDR1 is MDHEN and CDR2 SYDVKM. This CDR3 region has 15 residues. The CDR3 nucleotides are TGTGCCAGCAGAGGCGGGTCAACCAGCAATCAGCCCCAGCATTTT. It yields the protein CASRGGSTSNQPQHF.

The chain recombines TRBV5-4 with TRBJ2-2; 7 bases agree with TRBD1. CDR1 is SGHNT, CDR2 YYREEE, per germline (reference sequence). The ends lost 3 bases at V and 5 bases at J; junction bases unmatched: 1. The CDR3 has 13 amino acids. In DNA, the CDR3 is TGTGCCAGCAGCTCACAGGGGACCGGGGAGCTGTTTTTT. The encoded protein is CASSSQGTGELFF.

This sequence joins TRBV27 and TRBJ2-3, with unresolved D. Per the germline V gene, CDR1 is MNHEY and CDR2 is SMNVEV (reference sequence). V gave up 2 bases and J gave up 1 base, with 10 bases separating them. This CDR3 spans 15 amino acids. CDR3 bases: TGTGCCAGCAGTTTACTGCGGAAGGGCACAGATACGCAGTATTTT. Translation: CASSLLRKGTDTQYF.

This chain joins TRBV9 and TRBJ2-3; 9 nucleotides agree with TRBD2. Germline loops: CDR1 SGDLS, CDR2 YYNGEE. J gave up 7 bases and V 0 bases, and 9 bases lay outside the gene matches. The CDR3 sequence is 16 residues long. CDR3 residues: CASSVGAGGPENTQYF. The CDR3 coding sequence is TGTGCCAGCAGCGTAGGGGCGGGAGGGCCTGAAAATACGCAGTATTTT.

The chain combines TRBV7-8 with TRBJ2-1, with 10 bases lining up with TRBD2. V dropped 1 base and J dropped 7; count of bases not matched to a gene: 7. The CDR3 spans 16 residues. Germline-derived CDR1 and CDR2 are SGHVS and FQNEAQ. The CDR3 DNA sequence: TGTGCCAGCAGCTTAGGAGCGGGGGGGGGATGGAATGAGCAGTTCTTC. Protein product: CASSLGAGGGWNEQFF.

The rearrangement joins TRBV10-3 to TRBJ2-7, with 7 bases identical to TRBD1. After removal of 10 bases from V and 2 bases from J, the junction contained 17 bases not matched to a gene. The germline gives CDR1 ENHRY, CDR2 SYGVKD. CDR3 length: 16 amino acids. The chain's CDR3 is CATRITSGTDTYEQYF. In DNA, the CDR3 is TGTGCCACCAGGATTACTTCCGGGACAGACACCTACGAGCAGTACTTC.

This sequence joins TRBV19 and TRBJ2-2; 10 bases are a match to TRBD2. The V gene's germline CDR1 is LNHDA and CDR2 SQIVND (reference sequence). The CDR3 has 17 amino acids. Trimming removed 7 bases from V and 1 base from J; junction bases left unmatched: 9. The CDR3 coding sequence is TGTGCCAGTACCTCCCCCCGGACTAGCGGGAACACCGGGGAGCTGTTTTTT. Its protein product is CASTSPRTSGNTGELFF.

The chain couples TRBV5-1 to TRBJ2-1; 10 nucleotides align to TRBD2. Losses at the gene ends were 0 bases for V and 2 bases for J; bases not matched to a gene: 2. The CDR3 length is 16 residues. Germline V gene lookup returns CDR1 SGHRS and CDR2 YFSETQ. CDR3 protein: CASSLEREGPYNEQFF. CDR3 sequence (DNA): TGCGCCAGCAGCTTGGAGCGGGAGGGCCCCTACAATGAGCAGTTCTTC.

V gene TRBV7-3 combines with J gene TRBJ1-1; 8 nucleotides match TRBD1. The CDR3 has 14 amino acids. After removal of 4 bases from V and 4 bases from J, the junction contained 5 bases not matched to a gene. Per germline, CDR1 SGHTA and CDR2 FQGTGA. This CDR3 reads CASSWTGWSTEAFF. In DNA, the CDR3 is TGTGCCAGCAGCTGGACAGGGTGGTCCACTGAAGCTTTCTTT.

Here the CDR3 DNA reads TGTGCCAGCACCCCCTCGGGGACAGGCTACGAGCAGTACTTC. Encoded protein: CASTPSGTGYEQYF. V gene TRBV25-1 combines with J gene TRBJ2-7; 8 nucleotides match TRBD1. Looked up from germline, CDR1 is MGHDK and CDR2 is SYGVNS. This CDR3 has 14 amino acids. V shed 7 bases, J shed 3 bases, and the junction held 8 bases outside the gene matches.

The gene calls are TRBV6-4 and TRBJ2-5, with 11 bases aligning to TRBD2. V shed 5 bases, J shed 5 bases, and the junction held 1 base outside the gene matches. The CDR3 covers 13 residues. Germline CDR1 reads MRHNA; CDR2 reads SNTAGT. The CDR3 DNA follows: TGTGCCAGCAGTATAGCGGGAGGGGAGACCCAGTACTTC. This translates into CASSIAGGETQYF.

This clone was counted once. V gene TRBV28 combines with J gene TRBJ2-2; the match to TRBD2 covers 7 bases. Germline V gene lookup returns CDR1 MDHEN and CDR2 SYDVKM. J was trimmed by 7 bases and V by 3 bases; bases with no gene match: 11. This CDR3 spans 16 amino acids. CDR3 region: CASSFGLDGGIGELFF. The CDR3 bases are TGTGCCAGCAGTTTCGGACTAGACGGGGGTATCGGGGAGCTGTTTTTT.

In its sample, this clone was seen once. The CDR3 loop reads CASREGQGVNTEAFF. As DNA, the CDR3 is TGTGCCAGCAGGGAAGGACAGGGGGTGAACACTGAAGCTTTCTTT. The chain carries TRBV28 and TRBJ1-1, with TRBD1 identical over 10 bases. The CDR3 contains 15 residues. The junction had 4 bases not matched to a gene; V was cut back by 6 bases and J by 0 bases. Germline V CDR1 and CDR2: MDHEN, SYDVKM.

This rearrangement joins TRBV2 to TRBJ2-1; maybe TRBD2 (7 bases). Germline V gene data show CDR1 as SNHLY and CDR2 as FYNNEI. The CDR3 consists of 14 residues. V lost 4 bases, J lost 5 bases, and 12 bases lay in between. CDR3 bases: TGTGCCAGCAGTGTCCCGGGGGGCAACAATGAGCAGTTCTTC. Amino acid sequence: CASSVPGGNNEQFF.

The genes are TRBV9 and TRBJ1-4, with D perhaps TRBD1 (6 bases). CDR1 and CDR2 (germline): SGDLS, YYNGEE. Trimming removed 4 bases from V and 7 bases from J, with 17 bases in between. This CDR3 contains 15 residues. In DNA form, the CDR3 reads TGTGCCAGCAGCTTCCTAGGGGGAGTCGGTGAAAAACTGTTTTTT. This sequence encodes CASSFLGGVGEKLFF. The whole variable domain, filled in from reference TRBV9 and TRBJ1-4, reads DSGVTQTPKHLITATGQRVTLRCSPRSGDLSVYWYQQSLDQGLQFLIQYYNGEERAKGNILERFSAQQFPDLHSELNLSSLELGDSALYFCASSFLGGVGEKLFFGSGTQLSVL.

V and J are TRBV11-2 and TRBJ1-3; perhaps TRBD1 as D (5 bases). This CDR3 comprises 16 residues. Trimming removed 4 bases from V and 0 bases from J, with 13 bases in between. The germline V gene encodes CDR1 SGHAT and CDR2 FQNNGV. The chain's CDR3 is CASSSPQGYSGNTIYF. The CDR3 DNA follows: TGTGCCAGCAGCTCACCTCAGGGCTACTCTGGAAACACCATATATTTT.

Notes on this clone: At the DNA level, this CDR3 is encoded by other sequences in the same sample as well. The J gene is TRBJ1-5, the V gene TRBV27; TRBD1 agrees at 9 bases. Per germline, CDR1 MNHEY and CDR2 SMNVEV (reference sequence). With 0 bases clipped from V and 0 bases from J, the junction kept 3 bases outside the gene matches. CDR3 length: 17 residues. The CDR3 is CASSLSGGQGSNQPQHF. The CDR3 DNA reads as TGTGCCAGCAGTTTATCGGGGGGACAGGGTAGCAATCAGCCCCAGCATTTT.

This sequence joins TRBV27 and TRBJ2-5; 7 positions match TRBD1. CDR1 MNHEY and CDR2 SMNVEV come from the germline V gene (reference sequence). V was pared by 5 bases and J by 4 bases, with 10 bases of the junction left unmatched. CDR3 length equals 15 residues. The CDR3: CASSNRGRDRETQYF. In nucleotides, the CDR3 is TGTGCCAGCAGTAACAGGGGCAGGGATAGAGAGACCCAGTACTTC.

This chain connects TRBV14 to TRBJ1-1, with a tentative D call TRBD1 (6 bases). Trimming cost V 1 base and J 10 bases, with 13 bases left between them. The CDR3 runs to 13 residues. The V gene's germline CDR1 is SGHDN and CDR2 FVKESK. The CDR3 reads CASSQVLRGAAFF. CDR3 nucleotide sequence: TGTGCCAGCAGCCAAGTCCTCCGGGGGGCAGCTTTCTTT. The whole variable domain, remainder taken from reference TRBV14 and TRBJ1-1, is EAGVTQFPSHSVIEKGQTVTLRCDPISGHDNLYWYRRVMGKEIKFLLHFVKESKQDESGMPNNRFLAERTGGTYSTLKVQPAELEDSGVYFCASSQVLRGAAFFGQGTRLTVV.

The rearrangement links TRBV27 to TRBJ2-1; D gene uncertain. The CDR3 runs 12 residues. Trimming removed 6 bases from V and 7 bases from J, with 10 bases in between. Germline V lookup: CDR1 MNHEY, CDR2 SMNVEV (reference sequence). CDR3 loop: CASRRNWNEQFF. CDR3 nucleotides: TGTGCCAGCAGGCGAAATTGGAATGAGCAGTTCTTC.

The V and J genes are TRBV25-1 and TRBJ2-7; TRBD2 agrees at 10 bases. After removal of 0 bases from V and 5 bases from J, the junction contained 13 bases not matched to a gene. CDR1 and CDR2 from the germline V gene are MGHDK and SYGVNS. The CDR3 covers 18 residues. CDR3 sequence: CASSEYRLAGQVAHEQYF. In DNA, the CDR3 is TGTGCCAGCAGTGAATACAGACTAGCGGGCCAGGTTGCCCACGAGCAGTACTTC.

Regarding this clone: A read error may produce the germline difference seen at one junction end. CDR3 DNA: TGTGCCAGCAGCTTGCAAGGGGTCCAACCTCCATCCGATTTT. It is translated as CASSLQGVQPPSDF. The chain links TRBV5-6 to TRBJ1-3; D is perhaps TRBD1 (5 bases). The CDR3 spans 14 residues. Germline V CDR1 and CDR2: SGHDT, YYEEEE.